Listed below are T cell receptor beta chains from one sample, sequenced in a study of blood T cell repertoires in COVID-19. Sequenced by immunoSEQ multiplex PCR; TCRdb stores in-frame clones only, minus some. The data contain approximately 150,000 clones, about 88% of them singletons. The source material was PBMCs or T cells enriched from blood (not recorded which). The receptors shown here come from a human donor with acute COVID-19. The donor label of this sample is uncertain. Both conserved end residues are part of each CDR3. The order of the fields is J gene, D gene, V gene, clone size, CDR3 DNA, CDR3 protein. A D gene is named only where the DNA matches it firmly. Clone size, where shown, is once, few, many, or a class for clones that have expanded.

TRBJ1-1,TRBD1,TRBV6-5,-,TGTGCCAGCAGTTACTCGACAACAGGGGCTGAAGCTTTCTTT,CASSYSTTGAEAFF
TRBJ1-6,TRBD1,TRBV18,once,TGTGCCAGCTCACCAGAGGACAGGGGAACCCTCCACTTT,CASSPEDRGTLHF
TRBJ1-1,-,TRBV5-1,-,TGCGCCAGCAGCCTGCCCACAGGTATAGGTGAAGCTTTCTTT,CASSLPTGIGEAFF
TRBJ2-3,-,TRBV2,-,TGTGCCAGCAGTCTCTATTCCCAACAGTATTTT,CASSLYSQQYF
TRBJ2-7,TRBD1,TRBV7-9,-,TGTGCCAGCAGCTTATCAGGACAGGACTACGAGCAGTACTTC,CASSLSGQDYEQYF
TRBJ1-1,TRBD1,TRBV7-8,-,TGTGCCAGCAGCTTAGACAGGGGGAACACTGAAGCTTTCTTT,CASSLDRGNTEAFF
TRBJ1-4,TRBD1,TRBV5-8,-,TGTGCCAGCAGCCTGGGGGGACAGGTTTTGAATGAAAAACTGTTTTTT,CASSLGGQVLNEKLFF
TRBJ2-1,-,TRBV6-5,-,TGTACAGGGGGAGGGCACACGGGTGAGCAGTTCTTC,CTGGGHTGEQFF
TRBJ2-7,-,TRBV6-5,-,TGTGCCAGCAAAGGGGGTAGTAGGGACGAGCAGTACTTC,CASKGGSRDEQYF
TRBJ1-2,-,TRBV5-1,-,TGCGCCAGCAGCCCGCAGGGTTTCTCTAGGGGCTACACCTTC,CASSPQGFSRGYTF
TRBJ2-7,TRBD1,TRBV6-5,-,TGTGCCAGCAGTTTACAGGGGGCGGGCTCCTACGAGCAGTACTTC,CASSLQGAGSYEQYF
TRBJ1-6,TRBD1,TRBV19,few,TGTGCCAGTAGCGGACGCACGGGACAGGGTATGGCGGCCCTCCACTTT,CASSGRTGQGMAALHF
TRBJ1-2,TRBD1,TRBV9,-,TGTGCCAGCAGCCCCGAGACAGGGGACGGCTATGGCTACACCTTC,CASSPETGDGYGYTF
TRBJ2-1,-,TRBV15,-,TGTGCCACCAGCAGAGGCCCCTTAAGGAGGGGATACAATGAGCAGTTCTTC,CATSRGPLRRGYNEQFF
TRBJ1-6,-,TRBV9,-,TGTGCCAGCAGCGACGGCGGGGGGGGACTTAGGAATTCACCCCTCCACTTT,CASSDGGGGLRNSPLHF
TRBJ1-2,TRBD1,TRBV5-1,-,TGCGCCAGCAGCTCTCAAACAGGGGGCGCGGGCTACACCTTC,CASSSQTGGAGYTF
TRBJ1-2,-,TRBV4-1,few,TGCGCCAGCAGCCAAGATAGAGGGAAAAGTGGCTACACCTTC,CASSQDRGKSGYTF
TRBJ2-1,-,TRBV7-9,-,TGTGCCAGCACCTCGGTCGAATACAATGAGCAGTTCTTC,CASTSVEYNEQFF
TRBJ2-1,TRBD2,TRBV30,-,TGTGCCTGGAGGGGACTAGCGGGCCCTTACAATGAGCAGTTCTTC,CAWRGLAGPYNEQFF
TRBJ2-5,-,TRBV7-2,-,TGTGCCAGCAGCTTAGGGACTGAAGAGACCCAGTACTTC,CASSLGTEETQYF
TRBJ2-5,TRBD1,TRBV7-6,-,TGTGCCAGCAGCCCGAAACGTCCCCGCAGGGGGAGCCAAGAGACCCAGTACTTC,CASSPKRPRRGSQETQYF
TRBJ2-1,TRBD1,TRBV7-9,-,TGTGCCAGCAGCCCCGGGACAGGACGAGACAATGAGCAGTTCTTC,CASSPGTGRDNEQFF
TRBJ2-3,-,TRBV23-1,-,TGCGCCAGCAGTCCAACAGGGAATTGGACAGATACGCAGTATTTT,CASSPTGNWTDTQYF
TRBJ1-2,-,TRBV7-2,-,TGTGCCAGCAGGTCCCCTAATAGTAACTATGGCTACACCTTC,CASRSPNSNYGYTF
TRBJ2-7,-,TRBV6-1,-,TGTGCCAGCAGTGAACGGCTTCCTAGTTTTTACGAGCAGTACTTC,CASSERLPSFYEQYF
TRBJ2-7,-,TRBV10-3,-,TGTGCCATCAGCTCCCCTCCTAACAGCTCCTACGAGCAGTACTTC,CAISSPPNSSYEQYF
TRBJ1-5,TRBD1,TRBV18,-,TGTGCCAGCTCACCAGGGACAGGGGGCATGCATCAGCCCCAGCATTTT,CASSPGTGGMHQPQHF
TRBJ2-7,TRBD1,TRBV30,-,TGTGCTTCCAGACAGGGCGGCTCCTACGAGCAGTACTTC,CASRQGGSYEQYF
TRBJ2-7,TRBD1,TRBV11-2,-,TGTGCCAGCAGCTTAGTCCAGGGGGTGGGTGAGCAGTACTTC,CASSLVQGVGEQYF
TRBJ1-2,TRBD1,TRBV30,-,TGTGCCTCCATAGGAACAGGGGGCGGGGATGGCTACACCTTC,CASIGTGGGDGYTF
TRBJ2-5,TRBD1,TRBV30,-,TGTGCCTGGAGTTTCAACAGGGGTAGGGAGACCCAGTACTTC,CAWSFNRGRETQYF
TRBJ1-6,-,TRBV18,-,TGTGCCAGCTCACCATTACAGAACATCTACTCACCCCTCCACTTT,CASSPLQNIYSPLHF
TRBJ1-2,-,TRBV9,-,TGTGCCAGCAGCCTCAGGGGAGGGGGCTACACCTTC,CASSLRGGGYTF
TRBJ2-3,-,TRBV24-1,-,TGTGCCACCCGGAGCACAGATACGCAGTATTTT,CATRSTDTQYF
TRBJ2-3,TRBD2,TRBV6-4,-,TGTGCCAGCAGTAGCGGGGGCTTCACAGATACGCAGTATTTT,CASSSGGFTDTQYF
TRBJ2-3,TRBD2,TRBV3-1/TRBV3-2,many,TGTGCCAGCAGCCAAGAAAGGACTAGGCGCCTTCGCACAGATACGCAGTATTTT,CASSQERTRRLRTDTQYF
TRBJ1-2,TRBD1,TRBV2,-,TGTGCCAGCAGACACAGGGGAACTCCCTATGGCTACACCTTC,CASRHRGTPYGYTF
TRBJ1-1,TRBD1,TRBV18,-,TGTGCCAGCTCACCAGGACAGGGTCCTGCTCGAGGCACTGAAGCTTTCTTT,CASSPGQGPARGTEAFF
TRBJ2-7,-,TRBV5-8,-,TGTGCCAGCAGCTTGGAGACAGCCGCCTACGAGCAGTACTTC,CASSLETAAYEQYF
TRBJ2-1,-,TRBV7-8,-,TGTGCCAGCAGCCCCGTTGGCGGGGAGCAGTTCTTC,CASSPVGGEQFF
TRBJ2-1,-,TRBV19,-,TGTGCCAGTAGTATGGGACAATCCTACAATGAGCAGTTCTTC,CASSMGQSYNEQFF
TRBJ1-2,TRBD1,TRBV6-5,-,TGTATAACCCGGGGACAGGGAGGAATCTATGGCTACACCTTC,CITRGQGGIYGYTF
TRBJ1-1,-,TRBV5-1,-,TGCGCCAGCAGCTTTCAGGGAGGGACTGAAGCTTTCTTT,CASSFQGGTEAFF
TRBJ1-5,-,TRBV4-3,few,TGCGCCAGCAGCCAAGACAGGGGAAATCAGCCCCAGCATTTT,CASSQDRGNQPQHF
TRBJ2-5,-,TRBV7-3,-,TGTGCCAGCAGCTTAAACAGGGCAGAGACCCAGTACTTC,CASSLNRAETQYF
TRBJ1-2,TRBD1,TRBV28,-,TGTGCCAGCACCCTCCAGGGGGCGCCGGGGGAAGGCTACACCTTC,CASTLQGAPGEGYTF
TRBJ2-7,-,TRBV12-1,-,TGTGCCAGCAGCTTTGCGGATGAGCGGGCAAGCTCCTACGAGCAGTACTTC,CASSFADERASSYEQYF